A selection of T cell receptor beta chains follows, all from one sample in a study of cytotoxic CD8 clonotypes in ibrutinib-treated CLL. Sequencing used immunoSEQ multiplex PCR; TCRdb keeps in-frame clones, though not all of them. The table lists roughly 250,000 clones, roughly 70% of them singletons. Source: PBMCs, taken after 24 months of ibrutinib treatment. The receptors stem from a human donor with chronic lymphocytic leukemia. CDR3s include the opening cysteine and the closing phenylalanine or tryptophan.

>TRBV5-1|TRBJ2-7
CASSLTPEHLYEQYF
>TRBV28|TRBJ2-7
CASSLRDRLDEQYF
>TRBV19|TRBJ1-5
CASNRGQGAPSGNQPQHF
>TRBV7-3|TRBJ2-2
CASSPQGEGIGELFF
>TRBV28|TRBJ1-2
CASTGGSGNYGYTF
>TRBV28|TRBJ2-7
CASSSPSRIDSSYEQYF
>TRBV18|TRBJ2-7
CASSPRRVASEQYF
>TRBV7-8|TRBJ2-2
CASSLQGTTGELFF
>TRBV9|TRBJ2-7
CASSVATSAGDYEQYF
>TRBV28|TRBJ1-1
CASSLGAEGSTEAFF
>TRBV19|TRBJ2-2
CASSMTGSTGELFF